This TCR beta chain was captured in a study of T cells in Graves' hyperthyroidism and ophthalmopathy. The ends were cut back, 0 bases at V and 5 bases at J, with 10 bases in the middle. Germline values: CDR1 GTSNPN, CDR2 SVGIG (reference sequence). The CDR3 contains 14 residues. This clonotype was picked up many times. Patients having uncontrolled infection, another autoimmune disease, pregnancy or lactation were not included. Used for diagnoses were clinical symptoms, serum thyroxine and TRAb, thyroid ultrasound and orbital computed tomography. Authors of the study amplified TCR beta CDR3 regions from RNA transcripts. The HTBI primer set served for first-round RT-PCR of the TCR CDR3. TCRdb fed the multiplex PCR reads into MiXCR, producing one record per CDR3 protein. Counted here are about 480,000 distinct CDR3 sequences, around 14% occurring once; the ten biggest clones make up over 15%.

This TCR was sampled from a woman aged 18-29 years with Graves' hyperthyroidism. The chain joins TRBV30 to TRBJ1-4; the D is unclear. Sequencing was performed on blood. This CDR3 is CAWSVGRINEKLFF. The CDR3 DNA follows: TGTGCCTGGAGTGTTGGTCGGATAAATGAAAAACTGTTTTTT.